One sample yielded the 5 T cell receptor beta chains listed below, sequenced in a study of PD-L1 blockade in urothelial cancer. The time point is: pretreatment peripheral blood. Data came from immunoSEQ multiplex PCR; TCRdb stores just in-frame clones and leaves some out. The repertoire holds about 95,000 clones, 87% seen once, with roughly 2% in the top ten. The sample was PBMCs, taken around atezolizumab (anti-PD-L1) treatment. These receptors originate from a man between 60 and 70 years old with urothelial cancer.

This chain joins TRBV2 and TRBJ1-1; possible D gene TRBD1, 6 bases. The CDR3 is 14 amino acids. V gave up 10 bases and J gave up 5 bases, with 20 bases separating them. The germline CDR1 and CDR2 sequences are SNHLY and FYNNEI. The CDR3 reads CANTQGTRGTEAFF. As DNA, the CDR3 is TGTGCCAATACACAGGGAACCCGGGGAACTGAAGCTTTCTTT.

The rearrangement links TRBV29-1 to TRBJ1-1; TRBD1 matches 12 bases. CDR1 and CDR2 from the germline V gene are SQVTM and ANQGSEA. The CDR3 loop spans 15 amino acids. The trim removed 7 bases at V and 6 bases at J, leaving 12 bases unmatched. The CDR3, as DNA: TGCAGCGGCCGAGGGGGACAGGGGGCATCGTCTGAAGCTTTCTTT. This encodes CSGRGGQGASSEAFF.

The chain couples TRBV5-5 to TRBJ2-7; unclear D gene. The CDR3 consists of 11 residues. Germline V gives CDR1 SGHKS, CDR2 YYEKEE (reference sequence). V was clipped by 1 base and J by 6 bases, with 5 bases between them. The CDR3 DNA follows: TGTGCCAGCAGCTTGTCGGTCGAGCAGTACTTC. As protein: CASSLSVEQYF.

The chain joins TRBV5-1 to TRBJ1-3; possibly TRBD1 for D (6 bases). Trimming took off 0 bases at V and 2 bases at J, with 12 bases between the two ends. This CDR3 has 16 residues. CDR1 is SGHRS and CDR2 is YFSETQ in the germline V gene. CDR3: CASSLAGGHPGNTIYF. DNA for the CDR3: TGCGCCAGCAGCTTGGCCGGGGGGCACCCTGGAAACACCATATATTTT. The full variable domain, completed using reference TRBV5-1 and TRBJ1-3, is KAGVTQTPRYLIKTRGQQVTLSCSPISGHRSVSWYQQTPGQGLQFLFEYFSETQRNKGNFPGRFSGRQFSNSRSEMNVSTLELGDSALYLCASSLAGGHPGNTIYFGEGSWLTVV.

The gene calls are TRBV5-4 and TRBJ1-1; tentative D call: TRBD1 (6 bases). The CDR3 length is 14 residues. Germline V gene data show CDR1 as SGHNT and CDR2 as YYREEE (reference sequence). V lost 5 bases and J lost 6, with 17 bases in between. The CDR3 DNA reads TGTGCCAGCAGTTTACAGGGCGGATTAGCTGAAGCTTTCTTT. This translates into CASSLQGGLAEAFF.